This TCR beta chain was identified in a study of T-cell memory formation after mild COVID-19. Trimming cost V 2 bases and J 2 bases, with 11 bases left between them. Germline values: CDR1 SGHRS, CDR2 YFSETQ. The CDR3 consists of 14 residues. TCR alpha and TCR beta cDNA libraries carrying sample barcodes and UMIs came from 5'RACE with constant-segment primers. Using its own MiXCR run on the 5' RACE reads, TCRdb lists one record per CDR3 protein. The data contain 360,000 or so distinct CDR3 sequences, over 25% of them seen just once; the ten biggest clones take up around an eighth. The chain has TRBV5-1 and TRBJ2-7; D perhaps matches TRBD1 (5 bases). The TCR comes from an adult woman who had mild COVID-19 (a few samples of this study predate the infection). Cell type and time point are not known. Sequenced sample: PBMCs or a T cell subset sorted from them (not recorded which). CDR3 nucleotides: TGCGCCAGCAGCTTAGACTGGGGCCCCTACGAGCAGTACTTC. It yields the protein CASSLDWGPYEQYF.